The T cell receptor (beta chain) under discussion was sequenced for a study of identical twins. CDR1 and CDR2 from the germline V gene are KGHSH and LQKENI. The J segment lost 0 bases and the V segment lost 0 bases, leaving 2 bases of the junction unmatched. This CDR3 is 17 amino acids long. There are a few counts of this clonotype. MiXCR, run by TCRdb on the 5' RACE reads, gives a single entry per CDR3 protein. The profile covers about 810,000 distinct CDR3 sequences, with 12% appearing a single time and 1.5% to 2% taken by the ten largest. These data also featured in a second study, about yellow fever vaccine responses in identical twins. From that second work: Twins reportedly showed a vaccine T cell response that seemed partly convergent and partly personalized.

The V and J genes are TRBV18 and TRBJ2-2; 9 nucleotides line up with TRBD2. The sequence derives from a young woman in good health. The sample consisted of PBMCs. Here the CDR3 DNA reads TGTGCCAGCTCACCACCGACTAGCGGTCCGAACACCGGGGAGCTGTTTTTT. It codes for CASSPPTSGPNTGELFF.